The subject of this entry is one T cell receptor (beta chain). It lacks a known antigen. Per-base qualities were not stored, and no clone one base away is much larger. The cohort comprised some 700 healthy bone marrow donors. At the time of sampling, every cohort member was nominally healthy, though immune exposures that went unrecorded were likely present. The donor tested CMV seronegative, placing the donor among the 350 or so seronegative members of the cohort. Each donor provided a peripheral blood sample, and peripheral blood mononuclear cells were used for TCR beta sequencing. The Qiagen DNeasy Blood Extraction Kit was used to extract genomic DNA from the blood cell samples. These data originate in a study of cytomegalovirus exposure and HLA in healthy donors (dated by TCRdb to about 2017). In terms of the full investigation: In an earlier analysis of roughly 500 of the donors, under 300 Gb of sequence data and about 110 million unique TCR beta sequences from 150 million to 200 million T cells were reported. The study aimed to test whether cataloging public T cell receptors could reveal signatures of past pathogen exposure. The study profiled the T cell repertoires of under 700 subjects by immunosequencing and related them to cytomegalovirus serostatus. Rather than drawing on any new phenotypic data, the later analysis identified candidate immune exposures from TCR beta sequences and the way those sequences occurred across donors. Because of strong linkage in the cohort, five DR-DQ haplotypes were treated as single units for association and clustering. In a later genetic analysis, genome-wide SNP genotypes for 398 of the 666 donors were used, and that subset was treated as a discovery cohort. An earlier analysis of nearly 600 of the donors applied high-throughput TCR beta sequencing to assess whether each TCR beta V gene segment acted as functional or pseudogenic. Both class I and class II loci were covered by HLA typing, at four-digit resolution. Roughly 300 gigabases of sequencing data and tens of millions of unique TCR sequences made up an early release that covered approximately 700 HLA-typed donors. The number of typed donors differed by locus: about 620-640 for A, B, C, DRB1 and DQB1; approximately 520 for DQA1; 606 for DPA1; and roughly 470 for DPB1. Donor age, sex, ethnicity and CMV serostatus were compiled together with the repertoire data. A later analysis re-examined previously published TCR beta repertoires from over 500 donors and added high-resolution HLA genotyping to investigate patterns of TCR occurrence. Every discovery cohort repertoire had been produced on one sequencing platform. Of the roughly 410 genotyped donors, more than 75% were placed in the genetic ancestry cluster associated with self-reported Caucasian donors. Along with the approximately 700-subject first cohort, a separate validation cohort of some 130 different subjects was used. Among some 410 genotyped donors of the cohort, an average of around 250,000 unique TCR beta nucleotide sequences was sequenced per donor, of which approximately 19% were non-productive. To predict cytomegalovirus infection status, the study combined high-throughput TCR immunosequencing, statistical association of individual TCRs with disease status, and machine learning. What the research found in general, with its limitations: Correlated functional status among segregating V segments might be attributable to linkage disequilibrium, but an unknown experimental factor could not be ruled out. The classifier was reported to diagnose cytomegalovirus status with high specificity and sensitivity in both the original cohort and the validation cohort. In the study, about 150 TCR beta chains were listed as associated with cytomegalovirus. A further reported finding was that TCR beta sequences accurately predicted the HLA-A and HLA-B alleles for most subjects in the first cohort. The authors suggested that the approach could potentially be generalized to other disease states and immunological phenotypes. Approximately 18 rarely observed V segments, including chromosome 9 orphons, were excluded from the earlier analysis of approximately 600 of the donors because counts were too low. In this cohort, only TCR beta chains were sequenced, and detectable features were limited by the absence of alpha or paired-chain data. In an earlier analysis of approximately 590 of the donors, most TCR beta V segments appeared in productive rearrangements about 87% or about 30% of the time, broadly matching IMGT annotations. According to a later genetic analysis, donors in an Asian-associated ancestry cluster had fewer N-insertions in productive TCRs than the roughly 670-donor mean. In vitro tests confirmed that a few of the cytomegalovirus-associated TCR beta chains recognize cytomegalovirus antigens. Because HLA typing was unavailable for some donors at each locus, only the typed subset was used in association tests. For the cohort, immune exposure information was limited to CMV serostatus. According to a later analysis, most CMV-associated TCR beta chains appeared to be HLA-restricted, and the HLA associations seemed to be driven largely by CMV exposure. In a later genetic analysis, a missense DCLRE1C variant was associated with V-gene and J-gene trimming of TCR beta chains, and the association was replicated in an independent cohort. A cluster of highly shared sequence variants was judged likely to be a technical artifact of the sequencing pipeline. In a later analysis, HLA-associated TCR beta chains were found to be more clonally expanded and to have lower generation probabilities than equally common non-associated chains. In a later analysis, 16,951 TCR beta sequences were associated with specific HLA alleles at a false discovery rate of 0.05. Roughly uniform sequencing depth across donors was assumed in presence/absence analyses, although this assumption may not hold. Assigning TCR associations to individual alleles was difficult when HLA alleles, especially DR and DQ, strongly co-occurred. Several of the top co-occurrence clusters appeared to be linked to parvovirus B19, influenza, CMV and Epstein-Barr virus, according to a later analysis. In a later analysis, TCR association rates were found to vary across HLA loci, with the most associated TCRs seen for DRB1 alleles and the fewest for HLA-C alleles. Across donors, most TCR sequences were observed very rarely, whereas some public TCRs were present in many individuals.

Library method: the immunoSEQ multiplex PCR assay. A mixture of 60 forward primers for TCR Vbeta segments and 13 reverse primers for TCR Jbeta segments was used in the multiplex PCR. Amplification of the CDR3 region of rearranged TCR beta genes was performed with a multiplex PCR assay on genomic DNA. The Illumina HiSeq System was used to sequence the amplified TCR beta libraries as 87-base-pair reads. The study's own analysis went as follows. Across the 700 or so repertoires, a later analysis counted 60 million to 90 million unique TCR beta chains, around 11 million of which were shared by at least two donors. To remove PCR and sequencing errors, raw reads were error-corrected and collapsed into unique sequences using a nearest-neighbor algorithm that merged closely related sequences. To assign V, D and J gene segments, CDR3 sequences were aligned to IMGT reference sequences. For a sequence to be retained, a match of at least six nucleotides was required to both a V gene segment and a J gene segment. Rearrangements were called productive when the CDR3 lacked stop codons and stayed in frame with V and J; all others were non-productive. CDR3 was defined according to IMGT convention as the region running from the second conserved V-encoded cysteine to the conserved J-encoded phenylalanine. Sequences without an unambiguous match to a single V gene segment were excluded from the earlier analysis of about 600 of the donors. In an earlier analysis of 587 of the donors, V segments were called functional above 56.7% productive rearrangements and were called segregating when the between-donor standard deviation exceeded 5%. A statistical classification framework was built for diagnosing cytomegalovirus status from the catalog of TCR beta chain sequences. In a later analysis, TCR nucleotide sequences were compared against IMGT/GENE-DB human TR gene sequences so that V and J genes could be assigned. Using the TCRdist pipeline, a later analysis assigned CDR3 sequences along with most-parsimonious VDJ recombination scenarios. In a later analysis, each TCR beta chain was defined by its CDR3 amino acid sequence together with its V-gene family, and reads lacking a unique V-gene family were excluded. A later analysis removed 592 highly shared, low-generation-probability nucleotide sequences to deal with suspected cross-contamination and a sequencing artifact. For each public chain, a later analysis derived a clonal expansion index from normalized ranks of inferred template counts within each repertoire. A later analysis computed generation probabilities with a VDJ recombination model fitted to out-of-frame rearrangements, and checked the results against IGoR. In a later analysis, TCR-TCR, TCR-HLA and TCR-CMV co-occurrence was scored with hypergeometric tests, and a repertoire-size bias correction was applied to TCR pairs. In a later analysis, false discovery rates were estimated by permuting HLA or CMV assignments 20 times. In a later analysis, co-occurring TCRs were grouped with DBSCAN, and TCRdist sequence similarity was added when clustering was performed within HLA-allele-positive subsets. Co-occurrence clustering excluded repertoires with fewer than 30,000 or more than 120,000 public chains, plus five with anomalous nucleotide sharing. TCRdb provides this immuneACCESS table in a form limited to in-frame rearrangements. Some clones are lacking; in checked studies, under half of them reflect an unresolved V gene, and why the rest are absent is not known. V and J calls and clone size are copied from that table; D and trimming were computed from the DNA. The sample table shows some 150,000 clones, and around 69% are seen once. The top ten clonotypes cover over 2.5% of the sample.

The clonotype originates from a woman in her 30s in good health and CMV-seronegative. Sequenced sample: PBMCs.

For the CDR3, the sequence is CASSQVGGRVEAFF. In nucleotide form, the sequence is TGCGCCAGCAGCCAAGTAGGAGGAAGGGTTGAAGCTTTCTTT. Rearrangement joined TRBV4-1 to TRBJ1-1; the D gene cannot be resolved reliably. Taken from cysteine to phenylalanine, the CDR3 has 14 residues. The retained sequence is limited to the CDR3, 42 bases, with the frame set at the first base. A distance of 13 bases separates the germline ends of V and J, which lose 1 base and 7 bases respectively. As encoded in the germline V gene, CDR1 is MGHRA while CDR2 is YSYEKL.